A single sample is the source of the 21 T cell receptor beta chains below, sequenced in a study of identical twins. MiXCR, applied by TCRdb to the 5' RACE reads, yields one record per CDR3 protein. This sample has about 520,000 distinct CDR3 sequences, with 20% to 25% found just once. The same data also went into a second study, on T cells expressing NK-cell markers.

Sequencing was performed on CD4+ T cells sorted from blood. Receptors originate from a young woman in good health.

The chain has TRBV10-3 and TRBJ2-3, with D maybe TRBD2 (6 bases). The germline CDR1 and CDR2 sequences are ENHRY and SYGVKD. V lost 8 bases and J lost 4, with 16 bases in between. This CDR3 is built from 14 residues. CDR3 sequence reads: CAISPGDSPDTQYF. The DNA for the CDR3 is TGTGCCATCTCCCCGGGGGACTCCCCAGATACGCAGTATTTT.

This clonotype was detected only a few times. The chain joins TRBV6-1 to TRBJ2-7; D might be TRBD1 (5 bases). Trimming left V 4 bases short and J 9 bases short, with 19 bases between. CDR3 length: 14 residues. CDR1 and CDR2 (germline): MNHNS, SASEGT. The CDR3 loop reads CASSVGRALLGQYF. CDR3 nucleotide sequence: TGTGCCAGCAGTGTTGGCAGGGCCTTACTGGGGCAGTACTTC.

The rearrangement links TRBV12-3 or TRBV12-4 to TRBJ1-2; 8 bases match TRBD1. This CDR3 contains 15 residues. V shed 8 bases, J shed 8 bases, and the junction held 16 bases outside the gene matches. The CDR3 sequence is CASADRGAIALGYTF. The CDR3 DNA is TGTGCCAGCGCAGACAGGGGTGCAATTGCGCTCGGCTACACCTTC.

This clonotype was found a few times. The chain carries TRBV5-5 and TRBJ1-2, with 9 bases identical to TRBD1. The CDR3 loop spans 15 amino acids. CDR1 and CDR2 (germline): SGHKS, YYEKEE (reference sequence). J lost 6 bases, V lost 1 base, and 7 bases had no gene match. CDR3 DNA: TGTGCCAGCAGCTTGTGGGACAGGGCAGCTAATGGCTACACCTTC. Encoded protein: CASSLWDRAANGYTF.

The rearrangement uses TRBV6-6 and TRBJ2-5; D not certain. The CDR3 length is 12 residues. Germline V gene lookup returns CDR1 MNHNY and CDR2 SVGAGI (reference sequence). V lost 6 bases to trimming and J lost 6 bases, with 11 bases between them. Here the CDR3 DNA reads TGTGCCAGCAGCCCTAGTCCCCAGACCCAGTACTTC. The encoded protein is CASSPSPQTQYF.

The table lists this clonotype with a few counts. J is TRBJ1-5 and V is TRBV7-2; a possible D gene is TRBD1 (5 bases). This CDR3 has 15 residues. Trimming pared 3 bases from V and 2 bases from J, leaving 11 bases between. In germline, CDR1 is SGHTA, CDR2 FQGNSA. The CDR3 protein is CASSFQGGGNQPQHF. The DNA of the CDR3 is TGTGCCAGCAGCTTCCAGGGCGGGGGCAATCAGCCCCAGCATTTT.

V usage is TRBV29-1 and J usage is TRBJ2-3, with D tentatively TRBD1 or TRBD2 (6 bases each). Germline lookup yields CDR1 SQVTM and CDR2 ANQGSEA. Trimming removed 6 bases from V and 1 base from J, with 11 bases in between. There are 13 residues in the CDR3. The CDR3: CSVQRGGTDTQYF. DNA of the CDR3: TGCAGCGTCCAAAGGGGGGGCACAGATACGCAGTATTTT.

This clonotype was seen at least ten times. V and J are TRBV29-1 and TRBJ1-3; no reliable D call. The ends were cut back, 3 bases at V and 4 bases at J, with 7 bases in the middle. CDR3 length: 12 amino acids. CDR1 is SQVTM and CDR2 is ANQGSEA in the germline V gene. As DNA, the CDR3 is TGCAGCGTTGATTTCGGAGGAAACACCATATATTTT. Protein: CSVDFGGNTIYF. Based on the CDR3 plus reference TRBV29-1 and TRBJ1-3, the full variable domain is SAVISQKPSRDICQRGTSLTIQCQVDSQVTMMFWYRQQPGQSLTLIATANQGSEATYESGFVIDKFPISRPNLTFSTLTVSNMSPEDSSIYLCSVDFGGNTIYFGEGSWLTVV.

The sample holds many counts of this clonotype. The chain couples TRBV20-1 to TRBJ2-5, with D tentatively TRBD1 or TRBD2 (5 bases each). The CDR3 covers 14 residues. Germline V lookup: CDR1 DFQATT, CDR2 SNEGSKA (reference sequence). Between the trimmed V and J ends, which lost 3 bases and 5 bases, there was a span of 16 bases. The CDR3 DNA reads as TGCAGTGCTAGCGACGCCGGGGCCCGGGAGACCCAGTACTTC. It specifies CSASDAGARETQYF.

This clonotype was counted a few times. The chain combines TRBV19 with TRBJ1-2; D is ambiguous. The CDR3 has 11 amino acids. Per germline, CDR1 LNHDA and CDR2 SQIVND (reference sequence). V shed 3 bases and J shed 8 bases, with 7 bases lying between them. CDR3 DNA: TGTGCCAGTAGTATTGGAGGAGGCTACACCTTC. Translating it yields CASSIGGGYTF. The entire variable domain, with the rest obtained from reference TRBV19 and TRBJ1-2, is as follows: DGGITQSPKYLFRKEGQNVTLSCEQNLNHDAMYWYRQDPGQGLRLIYYSQIVNDFQKGDIAEGYSVSREKKESFPLTVTSAQKNPTAFYLCASSIGGGYTFGSGTRLTVV.

V gene TRBV7-2 combines with J gene TRBJ1-1; D gene ambiguous. CDR1 and CDR2 from the germline V gene are SGHTA and FQGNSA. The V gene lost 8 bases and the J gene lost 0 bases, with 7 bases spanning the gap. The CDR3 contains 12 residues. Here the CDR3 DNA reads TGTGCCAGCTTCGTGATGAACACTGAAGCTTTCTTT. Amino acid sequence: CASFVMNTEAFF.

In its sample, this clonotype was seen once. V usage is TRBV28 and J usage is TRBJ2-1; 9 positions match TRBD2. Germline V CDR1 and CDR2: MDHEN, SYDVKM. The junction had 3 bases not matched to a gene; V was cut back by 6 bases and J by 6 bases. The CDR3 runs to 13 residues. The CDR3 DNA reads as TGTGCCAGCAGGGCGGGAGGGAGCAATGAGCAGTTCTTC. Translating it yields CASRAGGSNEQFF.

This clonotype showed up just a few times. V usage is TRBV11-2 and J usage is TRBJ1-1; 7 bases map to TRBD1. The CDR3 runs 14 residues. V shed 6 bases and J 5 bases; nucleotides not matched to a gene: 9. Germline assignment: CDR1 SGHAT and CDR2 FQNNGV. The CDR3 sequence is CASSSLTGSTEAFF. The CDR3 DNA is TGTGCCAGCAGTTCCCTGACAGGGTCAACTGAAGCTTTCTTT. Using reference TRBV11-2 and TRBJ1-1 for the parts outside the CDR3, the full variable domain is EAGVAQSPRYKIIEKRQSVAFWCNPISGHATLYWYQQILGQGPKLLIQFQNNGVVDDSQLPKDRFSAERLKGVDSTLKIQPAKLEDSAVYLCASSSLTGSTEAFFGQGTRLTVV.

This clonotype was seen more than once but under ten times. This rearrangement joins TRBV9 to TRBJ2-7; no clear D gene. V lost 0 bases and J lost 2, with 12 bases in between. Germline CDR1 and CDR2: SGDLS and YYNGEE. The CDR3 is 15 amino acids. CDR3 in amino acids: CASSVGGTVTYEQYF. The CDR3, as DNA: TGTGCCAGCAGCGTAGGAGGCACAGTCACCTACGAGCAGTACTTC.

This chain links TRBV9 with TRBJ1-3; D remains unclear. The CDR3 totals 15 residues. V was trimmed by 0 bases and J by 2 bases, leaving 9 bases between them. Germline V CDR1 and CDR2: SGDLS, YYNGEE. The CDR3 spells CASSVGQSPGNTIYF. The CDR3 DNA follows: TGTGCCAGCAGCGTAGGCCAGTCCCCTGGAAACACCATATATTTT.

This clonotype has only a few counts. CDR3 coding DNA: TGCAGCACAGGACAGGATGGTGGGACCTTC. This translates into CSTGQDGGTF. The genes are TRBV29-1 and TRBJ1-2, with 7 bases fitting TRBD1. In germline, CDR1 is SQVTM, CDR2 ANQGSEA. CDR3 size: 10 residues. Trimming removed 8 bases from V and 14 bases from J; junction bases left unmatched: 11.

This clonotype was counted many times. This chain joins TRBV20-1 and TRBJ2-5; D gene uncertain. Germline CDR1 reads DFQATT; CDR2 reads SNEGSKA (reference sequence). CDR3 size: 15 residues. V was clipped by 1 base and J by 5 bases, with 17 bases between them. The CDR3 loop reads CSARVPKASKETQYF. For the CDR3, the DNA is TGCAGTGCTAGAGTTCCCAAGGCCAGCAAGGAGACCCAGTACTTC.

This clonotype was counted only a few times. The chain has TRBV5-6 and TRBJ2-3; maybe TRBD1 (6 bases). The germline V gene encodes CDR1 SGHDT and CDR2 YYEEEE. V was pared by 2 bases and J by 6 bases, with 16 bases between. The length of the CDR3 is 15 residues. The CDR3 coding sequence is TGTGCCAGCAGCTTACCTCGGACGAGGGGGGATACGCAGTATTTT. Residues: CASSLPRTRGDTQYF.

This rearrangement joins TRBV6-1 to TRBJ1-2; 8 bases are shared with TRBD1. V was pared by 6 bases and J by 5 bases, with 8 bases of the junction left unmatched. The CDR3 loop spans 14 amino acids. Germline V gives CDR1 MNHNS, CDR2 SASEGT. In DNA, the CDR3 is TGTGCCAGCAGGGGACCCGGACAGGGATATGGCTACACCTTC. The encoded protein is CASRGPGQGYGYTF.

V usage is TRBV5-5 and J usage is TRBJ1-5; D gene unclear. The germline gives CDR1 SGHKS, CDR2 YYEKEE (reference sequence). V was cut by 3 bases and J by 7 bases, with 11 bases left in between. This CDR3 is 13 amino acids long. Here the CDR3 reads CASSSFPPQPQHF. The CDR3, as DNA: TGTGCCAGCAGCTCGTTCCCCCCCCAGCCCCAGCATTTT.

The chain carries TRBV7-9 and TRBJ2-3, with TRBD2 identical over 8 bases. This CDR3 region has 17 residues. The germline V gene has CDR1 SEHNR and CDR2 FQNEAQ (reference sequence). With 1 base clipped from V and 4 bases from J, the junction kept 10 bases outside the gene matches. CDR3 sequence (DNA): TGTGCCAGCAGCTTAGGGTTGGGTAGCGGGGACCCAGATACGCAGTATTTT. As protein: CASSLGLGSGDPDTQYF.